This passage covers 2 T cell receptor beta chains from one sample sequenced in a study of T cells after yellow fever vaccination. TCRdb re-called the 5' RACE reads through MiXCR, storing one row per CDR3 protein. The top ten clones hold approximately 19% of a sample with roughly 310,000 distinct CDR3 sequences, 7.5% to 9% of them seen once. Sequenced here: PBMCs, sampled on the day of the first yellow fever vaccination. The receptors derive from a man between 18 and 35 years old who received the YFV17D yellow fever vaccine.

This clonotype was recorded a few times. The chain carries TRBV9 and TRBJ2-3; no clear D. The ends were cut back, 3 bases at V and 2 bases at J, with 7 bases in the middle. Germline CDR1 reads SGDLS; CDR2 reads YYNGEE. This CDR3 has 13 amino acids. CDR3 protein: CASSDLLTDTQYF. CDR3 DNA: TGTGCCAGCAGCGATCTCCTCACAGATACGCAGTATTTT.

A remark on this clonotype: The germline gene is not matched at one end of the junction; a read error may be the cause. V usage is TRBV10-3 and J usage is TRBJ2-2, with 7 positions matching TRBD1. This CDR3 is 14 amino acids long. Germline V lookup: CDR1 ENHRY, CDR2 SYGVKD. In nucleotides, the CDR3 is TGTGCCATCAGGGAGACAGGGAACGCCGGGGAGCTGTTTTTT. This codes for CAIRETGNAGELFF.